These T cell receptor beta chains were read from a single sample in a study of cytomegalovirus exposure and HLA in healthy donors. Here immunoSEQ multiplex PCR was the method, and the copy in TCRdb shows in-frame clones only, minus some. The sample yields about 75,000 clones, roughly 84% seen once. Sequenced: PBMCs. These receptor sequences come from a man aged 65 to 79 in good health and CMV-seropositive. CDR3s leave out the opening cysteine and the closing phenylalanine or tryptophan. Fields, in order: V gene, CDR3 protein.

>TRBV11-2
ASSPSREGELF
>TRBV19
ASSKMRDMNTEAF
>TRBV11-2
ASSEWMDTGGDTQY
>TRBV30
AWSPGLGRGFIVGELF
>TRBV19
ASSRREDGEKLF
>TRBV19
ATSETGQDKQY
>TRBV5-1
ASSLVPGLDNEQF
>TRBV7-9
ASSPGTGLGYT
>TRBV28
ASSGTLSSYEQY
>TRBV5-6
ASSLQGYEQY
>TRBV30
AWSSKGAGGPYEQY
>TRBV5-4
ASSSQGSSEKLF
>TRBV5-1
ASSLGWGQGDEQY
>TRBV7-8
ASSAYRQATNYGYT
>TRBV5-4
ASSLLGQEKLF
>TRBV27
ASRLGANYGYT
>TRBV5-4
ASSLGGTGGGTEAF
>TRBV20-1
SANSRTEAF
>TRBV7-3
ASSMFRGNEQF
>TRBV11-3
ASSFRGLAVMYEQY
>TRBV27
ATSLGGNQETQY
>TRBV6-5
ASRLSGEGPQH
>TRBV9
ASSVSGGETTDTQY
>TRBV6-5
ASSTNTDTQY
>TRBV28
ASSPPDRFYGYT
>TRBV10-3
AIRTSGDEQY
>TRBV2
ASSVWSSGGKDTQY
>TRBV7-9
ASSLTGYTDTQY
>TRBV4-1
ASSPTGGFEQY
>TRBV2
ASSGLAGNEQF
>TRBV28
ATMTSGRYNEQF
>TRBV9
ASRGGLAGFPGANVLT
>TRBV30
AWNRLNTGKAF
>TRBV7-9
ASTSQTGGAFPGKLF
>TRBV27
ASSLSVSSHQPQH
>TRBV28
ASRTIGGSRGEQY
>TRBV28
ASSHPGQGPIGKLF
>TRBV29-1
SVDSPGTANTEAF
>TRBV13
ASSPHGGGREQY
>TRBV7-9
ASSLLAGDEQY
>TRBV4-1
ASSQDQGTSGSRTYNEQF
>TRBV18
ASSQGQGTYEQY
>TRBV7-8
ASSYGPGVRNEQF
>TRBV28
ASSNTGTKDEQY
>TRBV6-6
ASSAPDSGANVLT
>TRBV7-9
ASSLGGGQETQY
>TRBV6-6
ASSSSGEQF
>TRBV5-1
ASSNAGSGQETQY
>TRBV5-1
ASGATGVSPLH
>TRBV28
ASSAGRLEQY
>TRBV29-1
SVGGLAGGQETQY
>TRBV10-1
ASSGQGGGYT